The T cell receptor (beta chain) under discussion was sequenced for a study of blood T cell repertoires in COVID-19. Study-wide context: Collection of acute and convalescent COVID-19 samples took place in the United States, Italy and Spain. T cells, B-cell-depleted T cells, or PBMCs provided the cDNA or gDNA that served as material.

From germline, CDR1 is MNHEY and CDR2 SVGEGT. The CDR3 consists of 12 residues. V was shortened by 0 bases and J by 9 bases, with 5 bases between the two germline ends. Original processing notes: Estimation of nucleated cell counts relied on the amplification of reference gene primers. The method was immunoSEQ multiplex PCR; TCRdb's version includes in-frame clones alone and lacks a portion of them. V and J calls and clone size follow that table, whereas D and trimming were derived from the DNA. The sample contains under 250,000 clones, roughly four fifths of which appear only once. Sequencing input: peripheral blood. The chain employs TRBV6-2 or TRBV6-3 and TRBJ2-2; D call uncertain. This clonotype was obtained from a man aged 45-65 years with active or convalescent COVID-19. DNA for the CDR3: TGTGCCAGCAGTTACTCCCCCAGGGAGCTGTTTTTT. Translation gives CASSYSPRELFF.